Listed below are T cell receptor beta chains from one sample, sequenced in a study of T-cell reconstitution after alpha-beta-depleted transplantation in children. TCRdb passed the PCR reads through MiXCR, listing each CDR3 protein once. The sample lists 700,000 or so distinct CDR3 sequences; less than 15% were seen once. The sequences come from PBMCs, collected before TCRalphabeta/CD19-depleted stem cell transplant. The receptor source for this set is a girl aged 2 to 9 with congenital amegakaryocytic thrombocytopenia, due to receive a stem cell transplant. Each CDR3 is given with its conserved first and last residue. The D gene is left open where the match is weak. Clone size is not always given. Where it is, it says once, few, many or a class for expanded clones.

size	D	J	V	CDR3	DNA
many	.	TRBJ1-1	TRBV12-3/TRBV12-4	CASSPHRENTEAFF	TGTGCCAGCAGCCCCCACCGGGAGAACACTGAAGCTTTCTTT
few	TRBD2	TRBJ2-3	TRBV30	CAWSVLGGDTQYF	TGTGCCTGGAGTGTACTGGGGGGGGATACGCAGTATTTT
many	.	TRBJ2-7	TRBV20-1	CSATGLSGLYEQYF	TGCAGTGCTACAGGTCTTAGCGGTCTCTACGAGCAGTACTTC
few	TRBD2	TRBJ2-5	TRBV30	CAWSVGLAPYF	TGTGCCTGGAGTGTTGGACTAGCGCCGTACTTC
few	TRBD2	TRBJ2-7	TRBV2	CASSEGTSGTYEQYF	TGTGCCAGCAGTGAAGGGACTAGCGGAACCTACGAGCAGTACTTC
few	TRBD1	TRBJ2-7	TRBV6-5	CASSYIGGVEQYF	TGTGCCAGCAGTTACATAGGGGGCGTAGAGCAGTACTTC
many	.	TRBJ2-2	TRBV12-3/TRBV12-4	CASIRNTGELFF	TGTGCCAGCATACGAAACACCGGGGAGCTGTTTTTT
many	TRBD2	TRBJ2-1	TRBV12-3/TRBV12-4	CASRQETSGKNNEQFF	TGTGCCAGCAGGCAAGAAACTAGCGGGAAGAACAATGAGCAGTTCTTC
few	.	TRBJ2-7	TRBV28	CASTVRGDEQYF	TGTGCCAGCACCGTTCGTGGTGACGAGCAGTACTTC
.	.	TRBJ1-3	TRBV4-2	CASSQDRPTAGNSIYF	TGTGCCAGCAGCCAAGATCGACCGACAGCTGGAAACAGCATATATTTT